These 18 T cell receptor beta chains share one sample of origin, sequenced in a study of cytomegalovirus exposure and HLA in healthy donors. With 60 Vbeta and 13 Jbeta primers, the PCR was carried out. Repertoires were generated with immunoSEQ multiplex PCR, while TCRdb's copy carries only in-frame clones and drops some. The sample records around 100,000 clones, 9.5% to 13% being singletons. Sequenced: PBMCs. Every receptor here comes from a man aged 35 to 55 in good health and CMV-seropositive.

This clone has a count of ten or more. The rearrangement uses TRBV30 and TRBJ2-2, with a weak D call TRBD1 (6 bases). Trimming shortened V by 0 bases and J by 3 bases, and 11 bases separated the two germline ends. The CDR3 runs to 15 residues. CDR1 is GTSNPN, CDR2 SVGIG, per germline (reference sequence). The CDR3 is CAWSVTGTDTGELFF. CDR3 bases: TGTGCCTGGAGTGTAACAGGGACGGACACCGGGGAGCTGTTTTTT.

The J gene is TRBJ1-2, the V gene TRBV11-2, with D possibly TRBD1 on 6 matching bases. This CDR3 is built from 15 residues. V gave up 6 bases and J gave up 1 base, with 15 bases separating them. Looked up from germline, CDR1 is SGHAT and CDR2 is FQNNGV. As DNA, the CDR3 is TGTGCCAGCAGTTCCTACAGGGACAATAACTATGGCTACACCTTC. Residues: CASSSYRDNNYGYTF.

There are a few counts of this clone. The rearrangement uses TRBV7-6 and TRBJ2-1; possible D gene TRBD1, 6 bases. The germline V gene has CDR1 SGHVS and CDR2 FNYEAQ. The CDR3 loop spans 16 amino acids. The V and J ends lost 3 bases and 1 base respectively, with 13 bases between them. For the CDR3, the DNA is TGTGCCAGCAGCTTTTCGGACAGAGCTTCCTACAATGAGCAGTTCTTC. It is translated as CASSFSDRASYNEQFF.

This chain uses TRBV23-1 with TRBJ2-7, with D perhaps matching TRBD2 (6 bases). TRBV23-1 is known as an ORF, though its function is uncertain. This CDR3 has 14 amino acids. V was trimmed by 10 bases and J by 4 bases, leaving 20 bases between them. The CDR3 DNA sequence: TGCGCCATTGGTTCGGCGGGGTTCTTGTACGAGCAGTACTTC. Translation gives CAIGSAGFLYEQYF.

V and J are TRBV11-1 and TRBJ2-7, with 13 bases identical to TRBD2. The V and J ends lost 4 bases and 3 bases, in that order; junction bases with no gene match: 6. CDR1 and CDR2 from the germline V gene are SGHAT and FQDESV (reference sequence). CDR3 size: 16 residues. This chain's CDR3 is CASSWFGTSGNYEQYF. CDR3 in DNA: TGTGCCAGCAGCTGGTTCGGGACTAGCGGGAACTACGAGCAGTACTTC. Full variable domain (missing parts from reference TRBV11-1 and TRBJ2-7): EAEVAQSPRYKITEKSQAVAFWCDPISGHATLYWYRQILGQGPELLVQFQDESVVDDSQLPKDRFSAERLKGVDSTLKIQPAELGDSAMYLCASSWFGTSGNYEQYFGPGTRLTVT.

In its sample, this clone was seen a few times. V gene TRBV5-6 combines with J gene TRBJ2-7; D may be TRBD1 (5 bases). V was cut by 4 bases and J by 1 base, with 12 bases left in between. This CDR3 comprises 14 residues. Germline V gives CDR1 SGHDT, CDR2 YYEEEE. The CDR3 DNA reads TGTGCCAGCAGCCCCCCCCCAGGGTCCTACGAGCAGTACTTC. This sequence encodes CASSPPPGSYEQYF.

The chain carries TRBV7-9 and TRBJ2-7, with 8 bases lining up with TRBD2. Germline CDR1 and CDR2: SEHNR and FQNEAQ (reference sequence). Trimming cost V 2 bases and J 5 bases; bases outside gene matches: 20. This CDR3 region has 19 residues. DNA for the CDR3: TGTGCCAGCAGCTTACTATCTTTGGCTAGCGGGCCCAGGGGCCACGAGCAGTACTTC. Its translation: CASSLLSLASGPRGHEQYF.

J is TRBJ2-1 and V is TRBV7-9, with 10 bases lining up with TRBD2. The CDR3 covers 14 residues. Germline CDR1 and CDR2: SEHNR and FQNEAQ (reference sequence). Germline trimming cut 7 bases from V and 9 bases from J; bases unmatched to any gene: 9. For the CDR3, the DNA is TGTGCCAGCAACGGGGGACTAGCGTCAGGTGAGCAGTTCTTC. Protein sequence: CASNGGLASGEQFF.

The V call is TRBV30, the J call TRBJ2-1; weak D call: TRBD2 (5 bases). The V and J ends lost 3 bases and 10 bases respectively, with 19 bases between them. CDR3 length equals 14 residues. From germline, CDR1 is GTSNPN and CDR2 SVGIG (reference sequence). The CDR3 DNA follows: TGTGCCTGGAGCCCCCCGGTTGTGACGGGAGAGCAGTTCTTC. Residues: CAWSPPVVTGEQFF.

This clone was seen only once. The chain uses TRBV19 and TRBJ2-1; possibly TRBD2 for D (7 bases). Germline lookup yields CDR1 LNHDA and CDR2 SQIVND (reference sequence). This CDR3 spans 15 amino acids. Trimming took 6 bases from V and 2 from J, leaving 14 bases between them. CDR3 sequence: CASSASGDTYNEQFF. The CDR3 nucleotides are TGTGCCAGTAGCGCGAGCGGGGACACCTACAATGAGCAGTTCTTC.

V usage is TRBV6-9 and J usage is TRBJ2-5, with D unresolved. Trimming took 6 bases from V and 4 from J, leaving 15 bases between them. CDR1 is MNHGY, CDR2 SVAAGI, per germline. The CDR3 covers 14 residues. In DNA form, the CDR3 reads TGTGCCAGCAGATTTCGGGTCGGATCAGAGACCCAGTACTTC. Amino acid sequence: CASRFRVGSETQYF.

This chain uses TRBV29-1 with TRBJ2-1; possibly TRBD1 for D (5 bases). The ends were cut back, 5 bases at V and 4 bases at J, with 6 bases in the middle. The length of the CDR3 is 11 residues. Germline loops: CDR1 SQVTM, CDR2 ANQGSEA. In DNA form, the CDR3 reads TGCAGCGTTCCAGGGTACAATGAGCAGTTCTTC. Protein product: CSVPGYNEQFF.

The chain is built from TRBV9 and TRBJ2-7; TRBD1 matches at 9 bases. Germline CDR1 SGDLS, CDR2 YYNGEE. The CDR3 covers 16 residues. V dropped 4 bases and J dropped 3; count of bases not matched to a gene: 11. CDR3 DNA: TGTGCCAGCAGCCCCGTGGATCAGGACAGGGGCTACGAGCAGTACTTC. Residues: CASSPVDQDRGYEQYF.

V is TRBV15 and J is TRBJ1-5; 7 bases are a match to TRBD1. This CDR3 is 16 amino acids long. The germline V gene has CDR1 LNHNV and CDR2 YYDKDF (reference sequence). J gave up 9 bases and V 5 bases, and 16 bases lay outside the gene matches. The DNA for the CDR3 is TGTGCCACCAGCCTCCCGTCGAGACAGGGCTTAGTGCCCCAGCATTTT. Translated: CATSLPSRQGLVPQHF.

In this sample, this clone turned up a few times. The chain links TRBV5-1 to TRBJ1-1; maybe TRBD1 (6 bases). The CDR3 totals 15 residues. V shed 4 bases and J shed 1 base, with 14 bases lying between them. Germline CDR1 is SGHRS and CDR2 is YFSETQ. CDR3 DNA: TGCGCCAGCAGCCCGCGAGGGGGGGCGAACACTGAAGCTTTCTTT. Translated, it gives CASSPRGGANTEAFF.

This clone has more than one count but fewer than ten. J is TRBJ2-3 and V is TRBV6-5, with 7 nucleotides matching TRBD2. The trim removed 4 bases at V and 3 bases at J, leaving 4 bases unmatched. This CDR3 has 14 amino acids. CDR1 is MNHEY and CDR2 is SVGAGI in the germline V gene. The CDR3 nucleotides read TGTGCCAGCAGTTCCACCGGGAGGACAGATACGCAGTATTTT. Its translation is CASSSTGRTDTQYF.

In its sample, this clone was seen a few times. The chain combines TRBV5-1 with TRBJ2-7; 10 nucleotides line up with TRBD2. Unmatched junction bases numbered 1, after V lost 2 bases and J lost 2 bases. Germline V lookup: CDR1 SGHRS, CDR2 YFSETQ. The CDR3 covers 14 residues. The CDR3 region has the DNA TGCGCCAGCAGCTTTACTAGCGGGACCTACGAGCAGTACTTC. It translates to CASSFTSGTYEQYF.

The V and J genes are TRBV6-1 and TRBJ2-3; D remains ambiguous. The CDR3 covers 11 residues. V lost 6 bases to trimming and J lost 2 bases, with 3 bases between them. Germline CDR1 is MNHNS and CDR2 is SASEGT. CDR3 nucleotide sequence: TGTGCCAGCAGCCACACAGATACGCAGTATTTT. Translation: CASSHTDTQYF.